Presented here are 13 T cell receptor beta chains from one specimen sequenced in a study of cytomegalovirus exposure and HLA in healthy donors. Amplification used 60 Vbeta primers and 13 Jbeta primers. Profiling relied on immunoSEQ multiplex PCR, and the TCRdb table lists in-frame clones only, not all of them. The sample totals around 200,000 clones. The sample taken for sequencing was PBMCs. These receptors were collected from a woman between 18 and 29 years old in good health and CMV-seropositive.

The rearrangement joins TRBV5-6 to TRBJ1-6; the match to TRBD1 covers 8 bases. The CDR3 contains 14 residues. Germline CDR1 SGHDT, CDR2 YYEEEE. Losses at the gene ends were 2 bases for V and 14 bases for J; bases not matched to a gene: 9. The CDR3 DNA sequence: TGTGCCAGCAGCTTAGGGACAGGATCCCCGACCCTCCACTTT. This translates into CASSLGTGSPTLHF.

V and J are TRBV27 and TRBJ2-1, with 7 bases aligning to TRBD1. Trimming cost V 4 bases and J 0 bases; bases outside gene matches: 3. The CDR3 totals 15 residues. Germline loops: CDR1 MNHEY, CDR2 SMNVEV (reference sequence). The CDR3 nucleotides read TGTGCCAGCAGTTGGGGACAGAGCTCCTACAATGAGCAGTTCTTC. Protein product: CASSWGQSSYNEQFF.

The rearrangement joins TRBV28 to TRBJ2-3, with D perhaps matching TRBD1 (6 bases). V dropped 3 bases and J dropped 0 bases, with 7 bases sitting between them. This CDR3 is built from 14 residues. From germline, CDR1 is MDHEN and CDR2 SYDVKM. CDR3: CASSLDSSTDTQYF. CDR3 bases: TGTGCCAGCAGTTTGGACAGCAGCACAGATACGCAGTATTTT.

V usage is TRBV19 and J usage is TRBJ2-7, with D possibly TRBD2 on 6 matching bases. The CDR3 length is 14 residues. The germline CDR1 and CDR2 sequences are LNHDA and SQIVND (reference sequence). The V and J ends lost 4 bases and 4 bases respectively, with 14 bases between them. CDR3 protein: CASSTGGSAYEQYF. CDR3 nucleotide sequence: TGTGCCAGTAGTACTGGGGGGTCCGCGTACGAGCAGTACTTC.

V and J are TRBV5-4 and TRBJ2-1; 7 nucleotides line up with TRBD2. CDR1 and CDR2 from the germline V gene are SGHNT and YYREEE (reference sequence). V lost 0 bases and J lost 6; bases outside the gene matches: 6. The CDR3 consists of 15 residues. CDR3 nucleotides: TGTGCCAGCAGCTTGGCTACTAGCGCAAGCAATGAGCAGTTCTTC. This codes for CASSLATSASNEQFF.

The chain couples TRBV28 to TRBJ2-5; possible D gene TRBD1, 7 bases. This CDR3 spans 14 amino acids. Germline lookup yields CDR1 MDHEN and CDR2 SYDVKM. V shed 4 bases and J shed 2 bases, with 11 bases lying between them. CDR3 nucleotide sequence: TGTGCCAGCAGTTCGCGGGACAGTCAAGAGACCCAGTACTTC. Translation gives CASSSRDSQETQYF.

The chain has TRBV25-1 and TRBJ2-1, with 12 nucleotides matching TRBD2. V lost 3 bases to trimming and J lost 4 bases; unmatched junction nucleotides: 4. The CDR3 has 16 residues. Germline V CDR1 and CDR2: MGHDK, SYGVNS. The DNA of the CDR3 is TGTGCCAGCAGTGAGCCTAGCGGGAGGGCGTACAATGAGCAGTTCTTC. It is translated as CASSEPSGRAYNEQFF.

This chain uses TRBV4-1 with TRBJ1-4; no clear D gene. The V gene lost 0 bases and the J gene lost 12 bases, with 8 bases spanning the gap. Germline CDR1 and CDR2: MGHRA and YSYEKL. This CDR3 spans 12 amino acids. This chain's CDR3 is CASSQELGELFF. The CDR3 DNA sequence: TGCGCCAGCAGCCAAGAGTTGGGAGAACTGTTTTTT.

The V gene is TRBV5-1, the J gene TRBJ1-5; possible D gene TRBD1, 6 bases. This CDR3 is 15 amino acids long. Germline V lookup: CDR1 SGHRS, CDR2 YFSETQ. The V end was cut by 4 bases, the J end by 3 bases, with 14 bases between. Here the CDR3 reads CASSIDGQPNQPQHF. The CDR3 coding sequence is TGCGCCAGCAGCATCGATGGACAGCCCAATCAGCCCCAGCATTTT.

This rearrangement joins TRBV10-2 to TRBJ1-1; maybe TRBD1 (6 bases). V was pared by 7 bases and J by 4 bases, with 13 bases between. Germline V gene sequence: CDR1 WSHSY, CDR2 SAAADI. The CDR3 runs 13 residues. In nucleotides, the CDR3 is TGCGCCAGCAAACAACAGGGTCCCACTGAAGCTTTCTTT. This encodes CASKQQGPTEAFF.

The chain links TRBV5-1 to TRBJ2-5; 10 bases align to TRBD2. Germline loops: CDR1 SGHRS, CDR2 YFSETQ. CDR3 length equals 15 residues. The ends lost 0 bases at V and 6 bases at J; junction bases unmatched: 5. The CDR3 sequence: CASSLGLAGEKTQYF. As DNA, the CDR3 is TGCGCCAGCAGCTTGGGTCTAGCGGGAGAAAAGACCCAGTACTTC.

V usage is TRBV5-1 and J usage is TRBJ2-2, with D possibly TRBD1 on 5 matching bases. The germline V and J ends were trimmed by 6 bases and 2 bases, with 8 bases remaining between them. The germline CDR1 and CDR2 sequences are SGHRS and YFSETQ. The CDR3 length is 13 residues. The CDR3 region is CASTGINTGELFF. CDR3 nucleotide sequence: TGCGCCAGCACAGGGATAAACACCGGGGAGCTGTTTTTT.

CDR3 sequence (DNA): TGTGCCAGCAGCCCAGGGGGCGCGGGCACCGGGGAGCTGTTTTTT. Encoded protein: CASSPGGAGTGELFF. The chain links TRBV7-3 to TRBJ2-2; the match to TRBD1 covers 8 bases. The V gene end was trimmed by 5 bases and the J gene end by 4 bases; junction bases not matched to a gene: 6. The CDR3 length is 15 residues. CDR1 is SGHTA, CDR2 FQGTGA, per germline.